This T cell receptor beta chain was captured by sequencing in a study of blood T cell repertoires in COVID-19. Germline assignment: CDR1 SGHTA and CDR2 FQGNSA. V lost 5 bases to trimming and J lost 3 bases, with 23 bases between them. The CDR3 is made up of 18 amino acids. Original methodology: Scientists estimated how many nucleated cells there were by amplifying reference gene primers. This table comes from immunoSEQ multiplex PCR, and its TCRdb copy is limited to in-frame clones, with some not included. The DNA gave D and trimming, while V, J and clone size come from that table. In the table there are about 180,000 clones, about 86% of which are singletons.

The source is a man between 65 and 85 years old with active or convalescent COVID-19. Specimen: peripheral blood. The chain joins TRBV7-2 to TRBJ1-5; tentatively, D is TRBD1 (5 bases). In DNA form, the CDR3 reads TGTGCCAGCAGCCTAGAGGTCCAGGGCCCGGTGATCAATCAGCCCCAGCATTTT. It translates to CASSLEVQGPVINQPQHF. The entire variable domain, with the rest obtained from reference TRBV7-2 and TRBJ1-5, is as follows: GAGVSQSPSNKVTEKGKDVELRCDPISGHTALYWYRQSLGQGLEFLIYFQGNSAPDKSGLPSDRFSAERTGGSVSTLTIQRTQQEDSAVYLCASSLEVQGPVINQPQHFGDGTRLSIL.